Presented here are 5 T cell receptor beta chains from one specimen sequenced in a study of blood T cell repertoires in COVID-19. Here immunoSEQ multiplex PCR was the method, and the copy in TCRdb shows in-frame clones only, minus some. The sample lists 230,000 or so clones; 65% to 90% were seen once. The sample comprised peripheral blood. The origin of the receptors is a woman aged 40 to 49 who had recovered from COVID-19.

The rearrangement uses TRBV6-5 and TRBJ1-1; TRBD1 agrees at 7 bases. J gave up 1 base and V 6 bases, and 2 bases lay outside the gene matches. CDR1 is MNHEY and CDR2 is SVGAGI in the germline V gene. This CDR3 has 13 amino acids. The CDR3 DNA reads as TGTGCCAGCAGACGGACAGGGAACACTGAAGCTTTCTTT. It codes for CASRRTGNTEAFF.

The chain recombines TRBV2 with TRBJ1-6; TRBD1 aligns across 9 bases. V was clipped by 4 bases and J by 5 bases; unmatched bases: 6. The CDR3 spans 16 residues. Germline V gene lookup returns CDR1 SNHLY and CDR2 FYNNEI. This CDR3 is CASSVDRGENNSPLHF. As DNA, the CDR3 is TGTGCCAGCAGTGTGGACAGGGGAGAGAATAATTCACCCCTCCACTTT.

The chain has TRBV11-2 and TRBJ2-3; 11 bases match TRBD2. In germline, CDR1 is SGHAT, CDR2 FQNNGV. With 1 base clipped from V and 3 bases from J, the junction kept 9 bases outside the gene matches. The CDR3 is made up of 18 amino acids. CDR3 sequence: CASSLGVLAGVGTDTQYF. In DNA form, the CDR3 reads TGTGCCAGCAGCTTAGGGGTACTAGCGGGGGTGGGGACAGATACGCAGTATTTT.

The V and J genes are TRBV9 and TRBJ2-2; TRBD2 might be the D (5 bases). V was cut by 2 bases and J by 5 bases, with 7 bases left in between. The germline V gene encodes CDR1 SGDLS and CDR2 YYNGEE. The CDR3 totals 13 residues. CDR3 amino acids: CASSVDYTGELFF. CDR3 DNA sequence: TGTGCCAGCAGCGTTGACTATACCGGGGAGCTGTTTTTT.

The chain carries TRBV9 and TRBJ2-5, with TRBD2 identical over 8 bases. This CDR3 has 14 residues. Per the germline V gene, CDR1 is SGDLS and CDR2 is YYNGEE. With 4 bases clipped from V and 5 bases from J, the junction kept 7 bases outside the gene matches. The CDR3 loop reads CASSPETSDETQYF. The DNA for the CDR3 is TGTGCCAGCAGCCCAGAGACTAGCGATGAGACCCAGTACTTC.